This is a list of T cell receptor beta chains from one sample in a study of cytomegalovirus exposure and HLA in healthy donors. Sequencing was performed with immunoSEQ multiplex PCR; in TCRdb, only in-frame clones are kept and a portion is missing. The data contain about 140,000 clones, approximately 80% of them singletons. The sequenced sample consisted of PBMCs. The receptors were sampled from a male donor in good health and CMV-seronegative. The CDR3 runs from the conserved cysteine through the conserved F or W. A D gene is named only where the DNA matches it firmly. Some rows have no size entry. The others give once, few or many, or a class for an expanded clone.

clone_size j_call v_call d_call cdr3_length cdr3_aa cdr3_nt
. TRBJ2-3 TRBV4-3 . 15 CASSQGGGESDTQYF TGCGCCAGCAGCCAAGGGGGAGGAGAGTCAGATACGCAGTATTTT
once TRBJ2-2 TRBV9 . 16 CASGRLGHANTGELFF TGTGCCAGCGGACGCCTGGGACACGCGAACACCGGGGAGCTGTTTTTT
. TRBJ1-1 TRBV18 TRBD1 13 CATPRGSGTEAFF TGTGCCACTCCCAGGGGGTCGGGCACTGAAGCTTTCTTT
. TRBJ1-1 TRBV19 TRBD1 14 CASRYRGSVTEAFF TGTGCCAGTAGGTACAGGGGATCGGTCACTGAAGCTTTCTTT
. TRBJ2-3 TRBV7-6 TRBD2 14 CASSLGLDTDTQYF TGTGCCAGCAGTTTAGGACTAGATACCGATACGCAGTATTTT
. TRBJ2-4 TRBV7-2 TRBD1 15 CASSLEAGTERSKYF TGTGCCAGCAGCTTAGAAGCTGGGACAGAGAGATCCAAATACTTC
. TRBJ2-5 TRBV5-1 TRBD1 14 CASSSWTGGETQYF TGCGCCAGCAGCTCCTGGACAGGGGGGGAGACCCAGTACTTC
. TRBJ2-2 TRBV5-4 TRBD1 16 CASSWGQFANTGELFF TGTGCCAGCAGCTGGGGACAGTTCGCGAACACCGGGGAGCTGTTTTTT
. TRBJ2-5 TRBV4-1 TRBD2 16 CASSRPGLAGQETQYF TGCGCCAGCAGCCGCCCTGGTCTAGCGGGGCAAGAGACCCAGTACTTC
. TRBJ2-1 TRBV7-2 TRBD2 17 CASSGRTSGGHHNEQFF TGTGCCAGCAGCGGTCGGACTAGCGGGGGCCACCACAATGAGCAGTTCTTC
. TRBJ2-2 TRBV11-2 . 17 CASSPWNDRKYTGELFF TGTGCCAGCAGCCCCTGGAACGACAGGAAGTACACCGGGGAGCTGTTTTTT
. TRBJ2-2 TRBV19 . 12 CASRFSGGELFF TGTGCCAGTAGATTCAGTGGCGGGGAGCTGTTTTTT
. TRBJ1-2 TRBV13 TRBD1 13 CASSFDRADGYTF TGTGCCAGCAGCTTCGACAGGGCAGACGGCTACACCTTC
. TRBJ2-7 TRBV5-1 TRBD1 14 CASRGQGTSYEQYF TGCGCCAGCCGGGGACAGGGGACCTCCTACGAGCAGTACTTC
. TRBJ2-7 TRBV19 TRBD1 14 CASSNRQGDDEQYF TGTGCCAGTAGTAACCGACAGGGGGACGACGAGCAGTACTTC
once TRBJ2-7 TRBV9 TRBD2 15 CASSAGGGPFYEQYF TGTGCCAGCAGCGCCGGGGGGGGCCCATTCTACGAGCAGTACTTC
. TRBJ2-2 TRBV20-1 . 11 CSADSAGELFF TGCAGTGCCGACTCGGCCGGGGAGCTGTTTTTT
. TRBJ2-1 TRBV29-1 TRBD2 13 CSVPGTSGNEQFF TGCAGCGTTCCCGGGACTAGCGGTAATGAGCAGTTCTTC
. TRBJ2-1 TRBV6-1 TRBD1 15 CASTTGGSHYNEQFF TGTGCCAGCACGACAGGGGGCAGCCACTACAATGAGCAGTTCTTC
few TRBJ2-3 TRBV15 TRBD1 16 CATSRAGTGGSDTQYF TGTGCCACCAGCAGAGCCGGGACAGGAGGGTCAGATACGCAGTATTTT
. TRBJ1-6 TRBV2 . 12 CASSVGVSPLHF TGTGCCAGCAGCGTAGGGGTTTCACCCCTCCACTTT
. TRBJ1-3 TRBV6-5 . 15 CASSPRTTSGNTIYF TGTGCCAGCAGCCCAAGGACTACCTCTGGAAACACCATATATTTT
few TRBJ2-1 TRBV21-1 . 16 CAIKPPGGASFNEQFF TGTGCCATTAAGCCCCCGGGGGGGGCGAGCTTCAATGAGCAGTTCTTC
. TRBJ2-7 TRBV6-1 . 13 CASSGHDSYEQYF TGTGCCAGCAGTGGGCATGACAGCTACGAGCAGTACTTC
. TRBJ2-1 TRBV5-1 TRBD1 15 CASSLDGTGYNEQFF TGCGCCAGCAGCTTGGATGGGACAGGGTACAATGAGCAGTTCTTC
. TRBJ2-7 TRBV5-5 TRBD1 15 CASRVTGGSSYEQYF TGTGCCAGCAGGGTCACAGGGGGTTCCAGCTACGAGCAGTACTTC
. TRBJ2-7 TRBV19 . 16 CASSMLVGRGVREQYF TGTGCCAGTAGTATGCTTGTTGGACGCGGGGTACGCGAGCAGTACTTC
. TRBJ2-3 TRBV5-1 . 15 CASSSGAPGTDTQYF TGCGCCAGCAGTTCTGGAGCACCGGGCACAGATACGCAGTATTTT
. TRBJ1-2 TRBV5-1 . 15 CASSLAAGAWYGYTF TGCGCCAGCAGCTTGGCGGCGGGCGCATGGTATGGCTACACCTTC
. TRBJ1-5 TRBV6-6 . 15 CASRDDGRSNQPQHF TGTGCCAGCAGAGACGATGGCAGGAGCAATCAGCCCCAGCATTTT
. TRBJ2-7 TRBV6-1 TRBD2 13 CASSGRGAYEQYF TGTGCCAGCAGTGGACGGGGGGCCTACGAGCAGTACTTC
once TRBJ1-4 TRBV7-6 . 13 CASSLYGWEKLFF TGTGCCAGCAGCTTATACGGGTGGGAAAAACTGTTTTTT
. TRBJ2-2 TRBV10-1 . 13 CASSDRGAGELFF TGCGCCAGCAGTGACCGGGGTGCCGGGGAGCTGTTTTTT
. TRBJ1-1 TRBV7-9 . 15 CASSPGHLANTEAFF TGTGCCAGCAGCCCTGGACACTTAGCCAACACTGAAGCTTTCTTT
few TRBJ2-1 TRBV21-1 . 19 CASSTSTSGRDPPYDEQFF TGTGCCAGCAGCACTTCTACTAGCGGGAGGGACCCCCCCTATGATGAGCAGTTCTTC
. TRBJ2-3 TRBV7-9 . 16 CSSSSQRTHLPDTQYF TGTTCCAGCAGCTCCCAAAGGACTCATTTACCAGATACGCAGTATTTT
. TRBJ2-7 TRBV2 . 14 CASIEGPSSYEQYF TGTGCCAGCATTGAGGGCCCCAGCTCCTACGAGCAGTACTTC
. TRBJ2-1 TRBV12-1 . 15 CASSPTSGDYNEQFF TGTGCCAGCAGCCCGACTAGCGGGGACTACAATGAGCAGTTCTTC
. TRBJ2-3 TRBV9 . 16 CASSKIRRGNTDTQYF TGTGCCAGCAGCAAGATCCGTCGGGGGAACACAGATACGCAGTATTTT
. TRBJ1-1 TRBV6-6 . 13 CASSYDRNTEAFF TGTGCCAGCAGTTACGACAGAAACACTGAAGCTTTCTTT
. TRBJ2-7 TRBV5-1 TRBD1 16 CASSLTPGTGTYEQYF TGCGCCAGCAGCCTGACCCCCGGGACAGGGACCTACGAGCAGTACTTC
few TRBJ2-7 TRBV5-4 TRBD1 15 CASSPRDRFSYEQYF TGTGCCAGCAGTCCCCGGGACAGGTTTTCCTACGAGCAGTACTTC
. TRBJ1-2 TRBV18 TRBD1 14 CASSHGQATYGYTF TGTGCCAGCTCACATGGACAGGCAACCTATGGCTACACCTTC
. TRBJ2-3 TRBV6-1 TRBD2 13 CASPVGGTDTQYF TGTGCCAGCCCCGTCGGGGGGACAGATACGCAGTATTTT
. TRBJ1-3 TRBV19 . 15 CASSLTVYSGNTIYF TGTGCCAGTAGCCTGACAGTTTACTCTGGAAACACCATATATTTT
. TRBJ2-7 TRBV19 TRBD2 16 CASSRYSGLAGDEQYF TGTGCCAGTAGTAGGTACTCGGGACTAGCGGGAGACGAGCAGTACTTC
. TRBJ2-7 TRBV7-2 TRBD1 15 CASRTDRGSYYEQYF TGTGCCAGCAGAACGGACAGGGGTTCATACTACGAGCAGTACTTC
. TRBJ1-6 TRBV30 TRBD1 15 CAWSLTGFGDSPLHF TGTGCCTGGAGTCTGACAGGGTTTGGGGATTCACCCCTCCACTTT